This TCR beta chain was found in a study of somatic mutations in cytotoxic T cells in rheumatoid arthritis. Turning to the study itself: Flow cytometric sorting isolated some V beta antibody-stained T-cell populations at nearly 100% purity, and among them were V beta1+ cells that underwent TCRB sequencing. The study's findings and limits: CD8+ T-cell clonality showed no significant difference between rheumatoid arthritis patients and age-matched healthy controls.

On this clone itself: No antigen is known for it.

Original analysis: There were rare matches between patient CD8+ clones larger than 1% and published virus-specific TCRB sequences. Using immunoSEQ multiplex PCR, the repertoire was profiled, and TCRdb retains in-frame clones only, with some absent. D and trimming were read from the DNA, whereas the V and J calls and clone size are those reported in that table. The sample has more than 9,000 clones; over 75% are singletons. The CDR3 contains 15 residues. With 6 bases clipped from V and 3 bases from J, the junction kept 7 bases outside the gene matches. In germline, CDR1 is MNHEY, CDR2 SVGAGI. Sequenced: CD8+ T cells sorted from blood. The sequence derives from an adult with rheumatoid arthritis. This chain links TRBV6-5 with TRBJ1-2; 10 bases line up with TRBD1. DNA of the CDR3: TGTGCCAGCAGGGTTCGGGGACAGGGGCACTATGGCTACACCTTC. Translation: CASRVRGQGHYGYTF.